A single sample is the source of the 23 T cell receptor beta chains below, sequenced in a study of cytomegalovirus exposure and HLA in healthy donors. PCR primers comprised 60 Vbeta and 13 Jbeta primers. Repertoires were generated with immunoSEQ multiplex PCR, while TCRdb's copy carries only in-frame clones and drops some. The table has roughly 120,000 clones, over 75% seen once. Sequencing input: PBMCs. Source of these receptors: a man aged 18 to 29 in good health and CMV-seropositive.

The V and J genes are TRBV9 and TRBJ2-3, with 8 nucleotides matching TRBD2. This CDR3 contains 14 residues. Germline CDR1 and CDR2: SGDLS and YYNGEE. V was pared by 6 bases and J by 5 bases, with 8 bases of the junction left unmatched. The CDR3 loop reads CASTGGLAGDTQYF. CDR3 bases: TGTGCCAGCACGGGAGGGCTAGCCGGAGATACGCAGTATTTT.

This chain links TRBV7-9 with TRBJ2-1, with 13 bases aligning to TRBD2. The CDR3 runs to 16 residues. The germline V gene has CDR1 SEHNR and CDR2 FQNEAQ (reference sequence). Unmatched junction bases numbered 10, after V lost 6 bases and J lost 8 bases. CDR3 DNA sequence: TGTGCCAGCAGTTACCAACTAGCGGGAGGGCCACATGAGCAGTTCTTC. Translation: CASSYQLAGGPHEQFF.

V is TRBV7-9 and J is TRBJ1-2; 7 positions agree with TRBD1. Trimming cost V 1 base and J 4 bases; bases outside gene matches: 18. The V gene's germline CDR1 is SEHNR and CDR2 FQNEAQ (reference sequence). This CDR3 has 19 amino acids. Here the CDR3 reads CASSLVGGHRDSEIYGYTF. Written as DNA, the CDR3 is TGTGCCAGCAGCTTAGTCGGGGGCCACCGGGACAGTGAGATCTATGGCTACACCTTC.

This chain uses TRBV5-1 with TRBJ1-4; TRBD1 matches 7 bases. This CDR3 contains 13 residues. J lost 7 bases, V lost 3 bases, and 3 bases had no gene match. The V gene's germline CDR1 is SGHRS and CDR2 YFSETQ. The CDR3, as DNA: TGCGCCAGCAGCTCAGGGGGGAGTGAAAAACTGTTTTTT. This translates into CASSSGGSEKLFF.

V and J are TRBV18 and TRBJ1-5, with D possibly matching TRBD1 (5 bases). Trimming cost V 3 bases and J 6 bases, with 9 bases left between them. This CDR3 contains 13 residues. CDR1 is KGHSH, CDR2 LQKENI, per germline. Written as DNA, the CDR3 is TGTGCCAGCTCACCCAGGGCCGGTCAGCCCCAGCATTTT. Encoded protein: CASSPRAGQPQHF. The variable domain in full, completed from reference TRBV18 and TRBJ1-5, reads NAGVMQNPRHLVRRRGQEARLRCSPMKGHSHVYWYRQLPEEGLKFMVYLQKENIIDESGMPKERFSAEFPKEGPSILRIQQVVRGDSAAYFCASSPRAGQPQHFGDGTRLSIL.

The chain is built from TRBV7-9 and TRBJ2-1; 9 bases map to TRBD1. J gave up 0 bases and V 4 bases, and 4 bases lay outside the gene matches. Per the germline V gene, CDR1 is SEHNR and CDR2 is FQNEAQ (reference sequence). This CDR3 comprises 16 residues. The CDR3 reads CASSSSTGGSYNEQFF. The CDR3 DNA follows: TGTGCCAGCAGCTCGTCGACAGGGGGCTCCTACAATGAGCAGTTCTTC.

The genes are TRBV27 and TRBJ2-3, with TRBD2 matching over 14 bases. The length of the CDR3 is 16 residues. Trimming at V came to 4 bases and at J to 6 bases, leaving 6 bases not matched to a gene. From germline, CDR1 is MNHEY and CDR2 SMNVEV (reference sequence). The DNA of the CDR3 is TGTGCCAGCAGTTCCCCGGGACTAGCGGGAGCGGATACGCAGTATTTT. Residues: CASSSPGLAGADTQYF.

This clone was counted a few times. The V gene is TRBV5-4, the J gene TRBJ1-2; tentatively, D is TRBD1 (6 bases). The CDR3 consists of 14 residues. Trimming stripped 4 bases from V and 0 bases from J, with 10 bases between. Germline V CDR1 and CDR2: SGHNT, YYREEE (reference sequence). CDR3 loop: CASSPDRSNYGYTF. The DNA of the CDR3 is TGTGCCAGCAGCCCGGACAGATCTAACTATGGCTACACCTTC. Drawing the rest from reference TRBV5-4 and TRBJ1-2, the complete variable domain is ETGVTQSPTHLIKTRGQQVTLRCSSQSGHNTVSWYQQALGQGPQFIFQYYREEENGRGNFPPRFSGLQFPNYSSELNVNALELDDSALYLCASSPDRSNYGYTFGSGTRLTVV.

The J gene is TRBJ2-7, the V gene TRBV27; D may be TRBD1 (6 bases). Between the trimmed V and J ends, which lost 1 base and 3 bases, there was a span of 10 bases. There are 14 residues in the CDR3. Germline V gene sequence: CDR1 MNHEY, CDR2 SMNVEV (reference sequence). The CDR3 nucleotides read TGTGCCAGCAGTTTATGGGGGCTGGTCTACGAGCAGTACTTC. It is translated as CASSLWGLVYEQYF.

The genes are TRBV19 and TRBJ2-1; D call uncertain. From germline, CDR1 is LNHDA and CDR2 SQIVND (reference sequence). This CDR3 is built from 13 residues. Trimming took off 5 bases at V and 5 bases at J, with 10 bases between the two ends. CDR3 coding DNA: TGTGCCAGTAGTGGCAGGATAAACAATGAGCAGTTCTTC. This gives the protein CASSGRINNEQFF.

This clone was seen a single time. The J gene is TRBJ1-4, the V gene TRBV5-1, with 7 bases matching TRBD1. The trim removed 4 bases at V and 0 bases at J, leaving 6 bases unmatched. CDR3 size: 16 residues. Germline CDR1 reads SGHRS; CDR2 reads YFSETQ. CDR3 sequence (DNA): TGCGCCAGCAGCATAGGGACAGCTGCAACTAATGAAAAACTGTTTTTT. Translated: CASSIGTAATNEKLFF.

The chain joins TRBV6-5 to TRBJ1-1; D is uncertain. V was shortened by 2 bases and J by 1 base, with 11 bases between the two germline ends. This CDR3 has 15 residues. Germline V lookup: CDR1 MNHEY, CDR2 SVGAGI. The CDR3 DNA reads TGTGCCAGCAGTTACGGTATAACGGGGAACACTGAAGCTTTCTTT. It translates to CASSYGITGNTEAFF.

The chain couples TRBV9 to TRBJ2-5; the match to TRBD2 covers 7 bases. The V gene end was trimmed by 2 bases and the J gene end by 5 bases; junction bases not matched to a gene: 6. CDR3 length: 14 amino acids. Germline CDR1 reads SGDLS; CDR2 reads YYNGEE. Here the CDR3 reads CASSVLADGETQYF. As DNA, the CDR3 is TGTGCCAGCAGCGTCCTAGCGGATGGGGAGACCCAGTACTTC. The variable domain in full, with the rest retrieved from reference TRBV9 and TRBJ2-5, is DSGVTQTPKHLITATGQRVTLRCSPRSGDLSVYWYQQSLDQGLQFLIQYYNGEERAKGNILERFSAQQFPDLHSELNLSSLELGDSALYFCASSVLADGETQYFGPGTRLLVL.

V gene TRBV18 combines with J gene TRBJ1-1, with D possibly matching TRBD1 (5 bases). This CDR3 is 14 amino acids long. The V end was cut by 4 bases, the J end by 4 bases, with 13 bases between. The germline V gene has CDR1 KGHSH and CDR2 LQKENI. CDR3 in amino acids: CASSRGLGPTEAFF. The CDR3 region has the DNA TGTGCCAGCTCACGCGGTCTGGGGCCCACTGAAGCTTTCTTT.

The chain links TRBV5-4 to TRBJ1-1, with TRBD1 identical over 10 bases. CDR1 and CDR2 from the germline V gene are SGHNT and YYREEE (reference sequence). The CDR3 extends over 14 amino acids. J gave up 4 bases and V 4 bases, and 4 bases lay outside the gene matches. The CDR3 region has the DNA TGTGCCAGCAGCGGGACAGGGGCCCTCACTGAAGCTTTCTTT. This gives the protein CASSGTGALTEAFF.

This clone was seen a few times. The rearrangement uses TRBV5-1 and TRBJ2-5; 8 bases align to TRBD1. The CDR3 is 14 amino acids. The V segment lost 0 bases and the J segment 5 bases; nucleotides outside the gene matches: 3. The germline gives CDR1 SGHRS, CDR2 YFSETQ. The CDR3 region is CASSLGTGRETQYF. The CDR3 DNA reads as TGCGCCAGCAGCTTGGGGACAGGGAGGGAGACCCAGTACTTC.

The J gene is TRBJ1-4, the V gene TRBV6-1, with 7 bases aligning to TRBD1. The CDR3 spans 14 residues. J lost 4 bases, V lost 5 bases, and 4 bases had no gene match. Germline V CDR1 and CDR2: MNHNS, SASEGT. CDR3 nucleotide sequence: TGTGCCAGCAGTCGACAGGGTAATAATGAAAAACTGTTTTTT. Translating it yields CASSRQGNNEKLFF.

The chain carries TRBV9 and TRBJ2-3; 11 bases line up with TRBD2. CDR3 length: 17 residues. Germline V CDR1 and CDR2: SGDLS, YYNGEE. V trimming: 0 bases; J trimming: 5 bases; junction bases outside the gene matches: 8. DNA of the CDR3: TGTGCCAGCAGCGTAGTAGGTAGCGGGGGGGCGAAAGATACGCAGTATTTT. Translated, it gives CASSVVGSGGAKDTQYF.

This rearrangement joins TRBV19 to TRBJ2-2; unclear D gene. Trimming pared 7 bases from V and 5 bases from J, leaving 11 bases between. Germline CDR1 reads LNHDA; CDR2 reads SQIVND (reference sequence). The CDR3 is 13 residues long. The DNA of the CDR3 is TGTGCCAGTACCCCCCAGGTAACCGGGGAGCTGTTTTTT. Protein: CASTPQVTGELFF.

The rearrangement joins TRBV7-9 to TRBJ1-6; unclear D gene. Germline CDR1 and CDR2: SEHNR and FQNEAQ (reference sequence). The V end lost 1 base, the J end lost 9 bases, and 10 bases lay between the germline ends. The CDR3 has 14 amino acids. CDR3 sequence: CASSLEAGPSPLHF. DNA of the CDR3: TGTGCCAGCAGCTTAGAGGCAGGTCCTTCACCCCTCCACTTT.

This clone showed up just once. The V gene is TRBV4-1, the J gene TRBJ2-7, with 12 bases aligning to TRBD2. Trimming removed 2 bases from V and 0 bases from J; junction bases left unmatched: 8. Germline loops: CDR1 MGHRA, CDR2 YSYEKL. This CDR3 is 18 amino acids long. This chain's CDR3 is CASSQLGLAGTSSYEQYF. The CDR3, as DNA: TGCGCCAGCAGCCAACTTGGACTAGCGGGGACTAGCTCCTACGAGCAGTACTTC.

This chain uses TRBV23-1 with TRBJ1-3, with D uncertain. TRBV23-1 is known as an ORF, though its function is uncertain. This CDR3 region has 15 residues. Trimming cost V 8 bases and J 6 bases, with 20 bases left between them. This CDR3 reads CASEPFSRAKNTIYF. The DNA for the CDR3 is TGCGCCAGCGAGCCCTTTTCGAGGGCGAAAAACACCATATATTTT.

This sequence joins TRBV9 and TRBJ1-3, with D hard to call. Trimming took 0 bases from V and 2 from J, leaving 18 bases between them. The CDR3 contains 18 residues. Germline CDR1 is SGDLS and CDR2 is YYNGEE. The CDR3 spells CASSVASAGGKAGNTIYF. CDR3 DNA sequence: TGTGCCAGCAGCGTAGCCTCGGCTGGAGGGAAAGCTGGAAACACCATATATTTT.